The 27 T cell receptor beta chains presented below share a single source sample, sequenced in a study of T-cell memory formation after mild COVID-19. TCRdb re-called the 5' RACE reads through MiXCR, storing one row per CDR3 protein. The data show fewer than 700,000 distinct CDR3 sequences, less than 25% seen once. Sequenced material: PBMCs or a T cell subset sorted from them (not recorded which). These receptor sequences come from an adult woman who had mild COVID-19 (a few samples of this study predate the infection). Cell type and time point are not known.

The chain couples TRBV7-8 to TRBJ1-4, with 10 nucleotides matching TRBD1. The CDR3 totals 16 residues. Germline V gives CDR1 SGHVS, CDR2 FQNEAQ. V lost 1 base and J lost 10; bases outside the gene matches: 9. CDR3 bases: TGTGCCAGCAGCTTAGTGACGGGGACAGGGGAGAGAAAACTGTTTTTT. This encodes CASSLVTGTGERKLFF.

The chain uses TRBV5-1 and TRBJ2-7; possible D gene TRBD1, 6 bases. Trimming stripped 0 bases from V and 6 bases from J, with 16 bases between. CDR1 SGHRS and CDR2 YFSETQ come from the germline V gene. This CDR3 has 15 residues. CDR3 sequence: CASSLAGQGKGEQYF. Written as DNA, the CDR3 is TGCGCCAGCAGCTTGGCGGGCCAGGGGAAAGGCGAGCAGTACTTC.

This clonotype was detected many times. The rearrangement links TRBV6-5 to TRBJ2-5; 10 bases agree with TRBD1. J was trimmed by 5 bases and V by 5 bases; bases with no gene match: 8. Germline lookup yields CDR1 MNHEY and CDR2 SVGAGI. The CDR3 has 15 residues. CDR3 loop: CASSPPGQGLETQYF. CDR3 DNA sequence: TGTGCCAGCAGTCCTCCGGGACAGGGGCTGGAGACCCAGTACTTC.

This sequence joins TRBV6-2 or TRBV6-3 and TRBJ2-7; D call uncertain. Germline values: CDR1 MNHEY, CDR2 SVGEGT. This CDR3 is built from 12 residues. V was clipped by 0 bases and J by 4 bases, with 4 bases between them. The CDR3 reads CASSYSFYEQYF. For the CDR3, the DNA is TGTGCCAGCAGTTACTCGTTTTACGAGCAGTACTTC.

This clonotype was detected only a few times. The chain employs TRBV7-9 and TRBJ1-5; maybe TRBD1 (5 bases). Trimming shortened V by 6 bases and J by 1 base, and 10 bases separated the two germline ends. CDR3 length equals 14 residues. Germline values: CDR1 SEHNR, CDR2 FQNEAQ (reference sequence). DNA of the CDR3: TGTGCCAGCAGGGCAGAGGGGAGCAATCAGCCCCAGCATTTT. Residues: CASRAEGSNQPQHF.

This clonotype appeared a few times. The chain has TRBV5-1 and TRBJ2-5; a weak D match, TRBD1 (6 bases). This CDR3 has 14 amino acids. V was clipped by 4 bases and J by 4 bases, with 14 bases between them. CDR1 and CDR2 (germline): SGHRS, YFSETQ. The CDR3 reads CASSTQSRGETQYF. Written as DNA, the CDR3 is TGCGCCAGCAGCACGCAGAGCAGGGGAGAGACCCAGTACTTC. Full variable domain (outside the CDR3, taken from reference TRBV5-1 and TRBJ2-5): KAGVTQTPRYLIKTRGQQVTLSCSPISGHRSVSWYQQTPGQGLQFLFEYFSETQRNKGNFPGRFSGRQFSNSRSEMNVSTLELGDSALYLCASSTQSRGETQYFGPGTRLLVL.

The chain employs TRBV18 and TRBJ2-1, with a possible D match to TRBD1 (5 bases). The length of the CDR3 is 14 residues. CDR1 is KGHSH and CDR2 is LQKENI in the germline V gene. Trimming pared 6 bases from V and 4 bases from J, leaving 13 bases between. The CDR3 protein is CASSRTQGYNEQFF. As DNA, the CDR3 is TGTGCCAGCTCCCGGACCCAGGGATACAATGAGCAGTTCTTC.

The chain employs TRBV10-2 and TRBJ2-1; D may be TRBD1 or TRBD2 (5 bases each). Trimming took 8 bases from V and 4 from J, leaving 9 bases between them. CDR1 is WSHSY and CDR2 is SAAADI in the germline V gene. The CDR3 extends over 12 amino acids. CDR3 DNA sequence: TGCGCCAGCGGGACCGATTACAATGAGCAGTTCTTC. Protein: CASGTDYNEQFF.

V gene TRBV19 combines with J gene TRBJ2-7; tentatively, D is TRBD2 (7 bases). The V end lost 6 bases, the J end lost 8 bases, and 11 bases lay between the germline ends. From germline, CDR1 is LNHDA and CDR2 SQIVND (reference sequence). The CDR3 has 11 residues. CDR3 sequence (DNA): TGTGCCAGTAGAGGGGGGGACAAGCAGTACTTC. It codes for CASRGGDKQYF.

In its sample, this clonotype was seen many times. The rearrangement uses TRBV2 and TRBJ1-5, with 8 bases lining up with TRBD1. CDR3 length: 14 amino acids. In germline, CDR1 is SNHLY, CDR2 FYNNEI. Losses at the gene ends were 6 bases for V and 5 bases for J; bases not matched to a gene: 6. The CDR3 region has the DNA TGTGCCAGCAGCCGAGGACAGGGCTATCAGCCCCAGCATTTT. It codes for CASSRGQGYQPQHF.

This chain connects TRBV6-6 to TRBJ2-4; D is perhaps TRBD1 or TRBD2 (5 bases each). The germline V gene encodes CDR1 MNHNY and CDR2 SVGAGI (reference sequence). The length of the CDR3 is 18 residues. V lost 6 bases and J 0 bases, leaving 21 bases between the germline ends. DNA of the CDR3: TGTGCCAGCAGCCCGGGGTGGGGCCCTAGGGAAGCCAAAAACATTCAGTACTTC. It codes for CASSPGWGPREAKNIQYF.

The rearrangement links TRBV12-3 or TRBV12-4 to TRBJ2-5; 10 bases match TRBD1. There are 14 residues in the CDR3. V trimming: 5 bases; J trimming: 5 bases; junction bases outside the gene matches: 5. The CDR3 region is CASSRTGGHETQYF. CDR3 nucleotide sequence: TGTGCCAGCAGTCGGACAGGGGGACATGAGACCCAGTACTTC.

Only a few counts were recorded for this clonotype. The CDR3 bases are TGCGCCAGCAGCCAAGTGGTACGACTAGCGCCCCACAATGAGCAGTTCTTC. It is translated as CASSQVVRLAPHNEQFF. The chain recombines TRBV4-3 with TRBJ2-1; 8 bases are shared with TRBD2. The CDR3 covers 17 residues. The germline CDR1 and CDR2 sequences are LGHNA and YSLEER. V gave up 1 base and J gave up 5 bases; unmatched junction bases: 10.

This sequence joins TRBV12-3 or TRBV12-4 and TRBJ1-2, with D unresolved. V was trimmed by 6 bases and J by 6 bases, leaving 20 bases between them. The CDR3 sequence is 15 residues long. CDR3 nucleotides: TGTGCCAGCAGCCTCAGAGATCCATGGGTCGATGGCTACACCTTC. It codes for CASSLRDPWVDGYTF.

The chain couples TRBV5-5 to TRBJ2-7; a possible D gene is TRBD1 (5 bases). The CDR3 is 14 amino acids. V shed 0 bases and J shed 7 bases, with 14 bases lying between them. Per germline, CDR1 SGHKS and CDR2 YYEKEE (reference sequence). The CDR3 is CASSLDGAREEQYF. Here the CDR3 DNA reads TGTGCCAGCAGCTTGGATGGGGCCCGCGAGGAGCAGTACTTC.

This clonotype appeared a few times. CDR3 nucleotides: TGCACCAGCAGCAGACGGAGGGGAGGCTATGGCTACACCTTC. Amino acids: CTSSRRRGGYGYTF. V usage is TRBV1 and J usage is TRBJ1-2. TRBV1 is noted as a pseudogene. This CDR3 has 14 residues.

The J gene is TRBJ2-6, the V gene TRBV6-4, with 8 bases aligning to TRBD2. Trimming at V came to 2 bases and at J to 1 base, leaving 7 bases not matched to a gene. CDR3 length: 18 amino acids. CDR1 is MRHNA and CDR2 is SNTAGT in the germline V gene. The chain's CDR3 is CASSDGAGGPSGANVLTF. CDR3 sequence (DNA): TGTGCCAGCAGTGACGGGGCGGGAGGACCATCTGGGGCCAACGTCCTGACTTTC.

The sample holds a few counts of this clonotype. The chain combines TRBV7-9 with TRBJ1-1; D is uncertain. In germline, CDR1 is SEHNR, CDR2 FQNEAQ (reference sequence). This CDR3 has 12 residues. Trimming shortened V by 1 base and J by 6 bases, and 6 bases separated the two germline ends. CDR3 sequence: CASSLGSPEAFF. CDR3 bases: TGTGCCAGCAGCTTAGGTAGCCCTGAAGCTTTCTTT. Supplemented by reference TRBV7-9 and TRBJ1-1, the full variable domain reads DTGVSQNPRHKITKRGQNVTFRCDPISEHNRLYWYRQTLGQGPEFLTYFQNEAQLEKSRLLSDRFSAERPKGSFSTLEIQRTEQGDSAMYLCASSLGSPEAFFGQGTRLTVV.

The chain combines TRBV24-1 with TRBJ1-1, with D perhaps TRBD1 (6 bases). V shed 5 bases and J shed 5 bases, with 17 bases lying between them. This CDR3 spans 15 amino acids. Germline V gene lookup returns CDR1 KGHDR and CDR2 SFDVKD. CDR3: CATSVGGAGGTEAFF. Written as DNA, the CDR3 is TGTGCCACCAGTGTAGGGGGGGCCGGGGGTACTGAAGCTTTCTTT.

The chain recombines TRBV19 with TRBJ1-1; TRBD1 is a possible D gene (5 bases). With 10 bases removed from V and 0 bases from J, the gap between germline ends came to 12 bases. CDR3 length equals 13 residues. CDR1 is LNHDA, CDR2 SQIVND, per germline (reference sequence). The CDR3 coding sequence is TGTGCCACCTCCGGGACCATGAACACTGAAGCTTTCTTT. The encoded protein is CATSGTMNTEAFF.

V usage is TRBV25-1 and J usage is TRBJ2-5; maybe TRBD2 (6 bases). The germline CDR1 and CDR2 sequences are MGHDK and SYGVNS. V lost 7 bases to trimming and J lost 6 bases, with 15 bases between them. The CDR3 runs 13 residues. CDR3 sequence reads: CASTWAGSKTQYF. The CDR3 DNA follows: TGTGCCAGCACATGGGCGGGGAGCAAGACCCAGTACTTC.

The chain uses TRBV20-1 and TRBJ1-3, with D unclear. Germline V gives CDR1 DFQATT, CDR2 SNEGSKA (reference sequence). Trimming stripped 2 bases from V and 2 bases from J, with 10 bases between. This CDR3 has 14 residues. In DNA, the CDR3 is TGCAGTGCTAGAATTCCGGATACTGGAAACACCATATATTTT. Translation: CSARIPDTGNTIYF.

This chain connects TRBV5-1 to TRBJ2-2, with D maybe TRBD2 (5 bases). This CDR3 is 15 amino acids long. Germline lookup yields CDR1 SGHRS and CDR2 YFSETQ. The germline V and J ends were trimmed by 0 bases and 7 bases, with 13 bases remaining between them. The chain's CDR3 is CASSLGGSRDGELFF. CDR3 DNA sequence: TGCGCCAGCAGCTTGGGAGGTTCCCGGGACGGGGAGCTGTTTTTT.

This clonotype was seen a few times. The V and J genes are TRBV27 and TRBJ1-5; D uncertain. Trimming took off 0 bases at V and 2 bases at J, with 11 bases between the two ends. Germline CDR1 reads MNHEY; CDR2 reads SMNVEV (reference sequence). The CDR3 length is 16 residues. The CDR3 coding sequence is TGTGCCAGCAGTTTATCTTGGGGAGGTCGCAATCAGCCCCAGCATTTT. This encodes CASSLSWGGRNQPQHF.

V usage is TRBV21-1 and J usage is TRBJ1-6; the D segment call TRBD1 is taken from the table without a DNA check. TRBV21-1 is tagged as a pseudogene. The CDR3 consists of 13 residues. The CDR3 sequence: CARGRVNNSPLHF. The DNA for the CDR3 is TGTGCCAGGGGCAGGGTAAATAATTCACCCCTCCACTTT.

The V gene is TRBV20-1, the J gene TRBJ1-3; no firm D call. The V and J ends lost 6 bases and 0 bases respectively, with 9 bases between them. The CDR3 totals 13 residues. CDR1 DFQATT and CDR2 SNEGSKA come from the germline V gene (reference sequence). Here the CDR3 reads CSAGRDSGNTIYF. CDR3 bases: TGCAGTGCCGGACGGGACTCTGGAAACACCATATATTTT.

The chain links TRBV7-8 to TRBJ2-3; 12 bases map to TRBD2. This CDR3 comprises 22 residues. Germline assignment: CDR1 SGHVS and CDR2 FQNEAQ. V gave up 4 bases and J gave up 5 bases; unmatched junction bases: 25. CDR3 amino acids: CASSSIYSWTSGVVESGDTQYF. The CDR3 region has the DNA TGTGCCAGCAGCTCTATTTATTCTTGGACTAGCGGGGTGGTCGAGAGTGGAGATACGCAGTATTTT.